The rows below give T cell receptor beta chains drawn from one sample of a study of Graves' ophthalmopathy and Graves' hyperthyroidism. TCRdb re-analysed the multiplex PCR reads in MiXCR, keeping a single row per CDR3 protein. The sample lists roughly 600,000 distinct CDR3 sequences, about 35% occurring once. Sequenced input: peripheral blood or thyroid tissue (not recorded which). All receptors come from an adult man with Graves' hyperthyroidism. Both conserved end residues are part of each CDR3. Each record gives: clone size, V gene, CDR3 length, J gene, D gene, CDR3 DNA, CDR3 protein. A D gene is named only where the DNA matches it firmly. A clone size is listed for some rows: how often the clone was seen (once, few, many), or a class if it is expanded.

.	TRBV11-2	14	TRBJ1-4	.	TGTGCCAGCAGCTGGAGGGGGTCTAATGAAAAACTGTTTTTT	CASSWRGSNEKLFF
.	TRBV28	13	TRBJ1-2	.	TGTGCCAGCAGTTCCCGGGGGGGACGTGGCTACACCTTC	CASSSRGGRGYTF
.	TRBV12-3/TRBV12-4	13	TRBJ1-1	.	TGTGCCAGCAGTCGAGGGGCAGCCTATGAAGCTTTCTTT	CASSRGAAYEAFF
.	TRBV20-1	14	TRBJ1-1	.	TGCAGTGCTAGGGGGCTAGCGGGCTACGAGGTTACTTTCTTT	CSARGLAGYEVTFF
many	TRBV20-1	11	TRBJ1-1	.	TGCAGTGCTCGGAGGGGGGAGGAAGCTTTCTTT	CSARRGEEAFF
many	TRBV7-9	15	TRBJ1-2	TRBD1	TGTGCCAGCAGCTCCCCCTGGGGACAGGACAATGGCTACACCTTC	CASSSPWGQDNGYTF
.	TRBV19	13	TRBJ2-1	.	TGTGCCAGTAGACAGTTCTCCTACAATGAGCAGTTCTTC	CASRQFSYNEQFF
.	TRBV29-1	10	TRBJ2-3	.	TGCAGCGTTGGGGGGGCTACGCAGTATTTT	CSVGGATQYF
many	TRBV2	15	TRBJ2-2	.	TGTGCCAGCAGCCTTCCTTGGCCCAACACCGGGGAGCTGTTTTTT	CASSLPWPNTGELFF
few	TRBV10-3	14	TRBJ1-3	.	TGTGCCATCAGCCGGGGACGCGCCGTAAACACCATATATTTT	CAISRGRAVNTIYF
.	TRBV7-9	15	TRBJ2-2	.	TGTGCCAGCAGCCACCCACAGGGGAACACCGGGGAGCTGTTTTTT	CASSHPQGNTGELFF
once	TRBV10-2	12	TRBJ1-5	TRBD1	TGCGCCGGACAGGGGGACAATCAGCCCCAGCATTTT	CAGQGDNQPQHF
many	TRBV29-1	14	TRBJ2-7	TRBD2	TGCAGCGTTTACGGGACTAGCGCAACCTACGAGCAGTACTTC	CSVYGTSATYEQYF
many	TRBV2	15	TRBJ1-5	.	TGTGCCAGCTCTACGTTTGGAGGCAGCAATCAGCCCCAGCATTTT	CASSTFGGSNQPQHF
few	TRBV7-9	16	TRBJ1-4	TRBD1	TGTGCCAGCAGCGAAGAAGGGACAGATCCTAATGAAAAACTGTTTTTT	CASSEEGTDPNEKLFF
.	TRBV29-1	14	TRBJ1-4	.	TGCAGCGTTGAACCCGGGCTCCTTAATGAAAAACTGTTTTTT	CSVEPGLLNEKLFF
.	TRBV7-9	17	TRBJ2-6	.	TGTGCCAGCAGCCCGGGACTCGTGTCCTCTGGGGCCAACGTCCTGACTTTC	CASSPGLVSSGANVLTF
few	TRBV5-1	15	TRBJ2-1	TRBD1	TGCGCCAGCAGGACAGCGGGACAGGGAAACAATGAGCAGTTCTTC	CASRTAGQGNNEQFF
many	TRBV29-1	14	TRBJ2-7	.	TGCAGCGTTGAATTGGCAGGGAGATCCTACGAGCAGTACTTC	CSVELAGRSYEQYF
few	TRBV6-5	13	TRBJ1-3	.	TGTGCCAGCGCCCGAGGATCGGGAAACACCATATATTTT	CASARGSGNTIYF
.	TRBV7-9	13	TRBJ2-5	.	TGTGCCTGGAGTGGACAGCAACGAGAGACCCAGTACTTC	CAWSGQQRETQYF
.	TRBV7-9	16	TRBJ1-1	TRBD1	TGTGCCAGCAGTCCCGGGACAGGGCTAGATGACACTGAAGCTTTCTTT	CASSPGTGLDDTEAFF
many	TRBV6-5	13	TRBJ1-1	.	TGTGCCAGCGGCCGGGGGATAAACACTGAAGCTTTCTTT	CASGRGINTEAFF
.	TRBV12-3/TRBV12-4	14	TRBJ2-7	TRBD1	TGTGCCAGCAGTTACAGACAGGGAGTATACGAGCAGTACTTC	CASSYRQGVYEQYF
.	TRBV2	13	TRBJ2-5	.	TGTGCCAGCAGTGAGATAGGGCTAGAGACCCAGTACTTC	CASSEIGLETQYF
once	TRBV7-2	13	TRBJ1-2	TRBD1	TGTGCCAGCAGCATGACAGGGGGCTCTGGCTACACCTTC	CASSMTGGSGYTF
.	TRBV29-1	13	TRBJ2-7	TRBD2	TGCAGCGTTGATGGGACTAGCGGTTACGAGCAGTACTTC	CSVDGTSGYEQYF
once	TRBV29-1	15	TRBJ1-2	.	TGCAGCGTGAGCCGGGTAGGGGGATCTAACTATGGCTACACCTTC	CSVSRVGGSNYGYTF
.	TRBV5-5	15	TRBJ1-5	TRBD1	TGTGCCAGCAGCTTCATAGGGGGCCGAAATCAGCCCCAGCATTTT	CASSFIGGRNQPQHF
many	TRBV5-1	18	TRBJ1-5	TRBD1	TGCGCCAGCAGCTTGGCGGACAGGGGGCGTGGGGCTAATCAGCCCCAGCATTTT	CASSLADRGRGANQPQHF